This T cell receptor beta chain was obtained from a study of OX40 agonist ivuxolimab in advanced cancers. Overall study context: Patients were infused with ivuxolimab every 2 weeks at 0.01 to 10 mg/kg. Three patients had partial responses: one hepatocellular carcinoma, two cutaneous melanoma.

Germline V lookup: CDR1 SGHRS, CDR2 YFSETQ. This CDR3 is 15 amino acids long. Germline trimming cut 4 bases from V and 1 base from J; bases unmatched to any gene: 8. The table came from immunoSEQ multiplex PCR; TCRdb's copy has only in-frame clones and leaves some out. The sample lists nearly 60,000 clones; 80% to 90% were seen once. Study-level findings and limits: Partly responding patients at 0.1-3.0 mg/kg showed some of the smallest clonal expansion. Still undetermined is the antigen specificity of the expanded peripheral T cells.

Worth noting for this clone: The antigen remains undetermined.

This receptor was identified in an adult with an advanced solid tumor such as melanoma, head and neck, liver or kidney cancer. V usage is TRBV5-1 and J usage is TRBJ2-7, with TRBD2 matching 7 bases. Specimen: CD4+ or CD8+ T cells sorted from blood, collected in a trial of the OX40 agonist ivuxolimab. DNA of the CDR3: TGCGCCAGCAGCCTTCGTGGGGGGGTTTCCTACGAGCAGTACTTC. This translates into CASSLRGGVSYEQYF.